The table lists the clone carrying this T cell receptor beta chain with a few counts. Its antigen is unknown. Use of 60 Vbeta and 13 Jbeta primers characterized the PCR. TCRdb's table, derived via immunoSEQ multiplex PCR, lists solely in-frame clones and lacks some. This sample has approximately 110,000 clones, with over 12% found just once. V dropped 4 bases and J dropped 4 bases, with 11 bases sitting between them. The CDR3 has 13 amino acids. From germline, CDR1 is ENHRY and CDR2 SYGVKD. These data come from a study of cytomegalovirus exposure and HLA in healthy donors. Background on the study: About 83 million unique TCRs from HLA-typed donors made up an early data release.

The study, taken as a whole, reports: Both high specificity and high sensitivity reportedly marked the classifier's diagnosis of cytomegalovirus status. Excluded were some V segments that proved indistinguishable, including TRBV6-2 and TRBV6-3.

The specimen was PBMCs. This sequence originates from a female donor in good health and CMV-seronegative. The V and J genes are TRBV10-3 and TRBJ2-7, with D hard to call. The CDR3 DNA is TGTGCCATCAGTGTAAATCCCCTATACGAGCAGTACTTC. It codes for CAISVNPLYEQYF.